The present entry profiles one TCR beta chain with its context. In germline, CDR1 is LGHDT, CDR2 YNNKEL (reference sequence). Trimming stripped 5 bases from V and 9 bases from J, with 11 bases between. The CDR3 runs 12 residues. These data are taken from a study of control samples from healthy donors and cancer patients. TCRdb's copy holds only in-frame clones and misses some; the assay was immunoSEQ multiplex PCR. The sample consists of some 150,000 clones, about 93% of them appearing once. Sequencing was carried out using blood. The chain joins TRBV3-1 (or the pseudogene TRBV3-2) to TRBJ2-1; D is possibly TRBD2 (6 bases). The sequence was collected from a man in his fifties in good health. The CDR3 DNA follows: TGTGCCAGCAGCTTACTGGAGGGTGAGCAGTTCTTC. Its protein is CASSLLEGEQFF.